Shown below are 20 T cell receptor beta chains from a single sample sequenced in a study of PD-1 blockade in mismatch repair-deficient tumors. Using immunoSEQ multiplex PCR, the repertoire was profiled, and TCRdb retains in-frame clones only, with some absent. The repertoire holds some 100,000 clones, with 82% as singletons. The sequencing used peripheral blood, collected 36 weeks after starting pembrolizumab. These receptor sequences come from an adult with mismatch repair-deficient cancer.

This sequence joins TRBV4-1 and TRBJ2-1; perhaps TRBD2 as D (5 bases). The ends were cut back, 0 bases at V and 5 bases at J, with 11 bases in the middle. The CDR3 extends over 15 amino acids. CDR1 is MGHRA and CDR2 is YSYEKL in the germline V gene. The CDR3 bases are TGCGCCAGCAGCCAAGATCTCCCAGCGGACAATGAGCAGTTCTTC. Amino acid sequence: CASSQDLPADNEQFF.

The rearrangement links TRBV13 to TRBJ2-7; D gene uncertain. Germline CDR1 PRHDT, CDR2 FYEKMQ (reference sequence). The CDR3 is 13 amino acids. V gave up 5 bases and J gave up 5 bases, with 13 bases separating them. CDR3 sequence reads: CASSRSLRDEQYF. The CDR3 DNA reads TGTGCCAGCAGCCGCTCCCTACGGGACGAGCAGTACTTC. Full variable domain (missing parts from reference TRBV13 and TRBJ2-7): AAGVIQSPRHLIKEKRETATLKCYPIPRHDTVYWYQQGPGQDPQFLISFYEKMQSDKGSIPDRFSAQQFSDYHSELNMSSLELGDSALYFCASSRSLRDEQYFGPGTRLTVT.

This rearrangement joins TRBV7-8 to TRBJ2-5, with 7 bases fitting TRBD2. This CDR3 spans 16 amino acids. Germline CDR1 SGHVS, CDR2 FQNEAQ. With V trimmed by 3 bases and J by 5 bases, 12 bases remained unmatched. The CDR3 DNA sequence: TGTGCCAGCAGCTTTTCTTCAAGCGGGGACCTGGAGACCCAGTACTTC. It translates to CASSFSSSGDLETQYF.

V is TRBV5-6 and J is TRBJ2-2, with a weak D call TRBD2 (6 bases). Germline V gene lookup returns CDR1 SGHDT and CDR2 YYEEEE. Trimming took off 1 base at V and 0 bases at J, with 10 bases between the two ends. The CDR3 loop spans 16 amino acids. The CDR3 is CASSLPGLTNTGELFF. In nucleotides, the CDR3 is TGTGCCAGCAGCTTGCCGGGACTTACGAACACCGGGGAGCTGTTTTTT.

Here the CDR3 DNA reads TGTGCCAGCAGCTTAGAGACCTGGACTGGCTCGTACGAGCAGTACTTC. It encodes CASSLETWTGSYEQYF. The rearrangement links TRBV7-2 to TRBJ2-7, with D tentatively TRBD2 (5 bases). CDR1 and CDR2 (germline): SGHTA, FQGNSA. CDR3 size: 16 residues. V dropped 1 base and J dropped 4 bases, with 17 bases sitting between them.

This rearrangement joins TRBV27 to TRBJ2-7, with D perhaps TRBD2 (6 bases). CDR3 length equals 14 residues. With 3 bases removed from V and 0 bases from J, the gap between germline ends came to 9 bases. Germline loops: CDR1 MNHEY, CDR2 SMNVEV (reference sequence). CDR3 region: CASSLGTGSYEQYF. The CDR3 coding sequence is TGTGCCAGCAGTTTGGGGACTGGCTCCTACGAGCAGTACTTC.

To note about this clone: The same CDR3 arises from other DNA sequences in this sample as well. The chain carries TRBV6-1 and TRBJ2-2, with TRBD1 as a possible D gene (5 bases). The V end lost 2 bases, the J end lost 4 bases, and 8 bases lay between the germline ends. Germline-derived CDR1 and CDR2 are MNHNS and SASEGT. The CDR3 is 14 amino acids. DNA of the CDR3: TGTGCCAGCAGTGAATCAGGGTTCACCGGGGAGCTGTTTTTT. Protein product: CASSESGFTGELFF.

CDR3 amino acids: CASSFTPRAREAFF. In DNA, the CDR3 is TGTGCCAGCAGTTTTACCCCCAGGGCCCGCGAAGCTTTCTTT. The chain couples TRBV5-6 to TRBJ1-1; TRBD1 is a possible D gene (5 bases). Trimming stripped 5 bases from V and 8 bases from J, with 19 bases between. The germline V gene encodes CDR1 SGHDT and CDR2 YYEEEE. The CDR3 totals 14 residues.

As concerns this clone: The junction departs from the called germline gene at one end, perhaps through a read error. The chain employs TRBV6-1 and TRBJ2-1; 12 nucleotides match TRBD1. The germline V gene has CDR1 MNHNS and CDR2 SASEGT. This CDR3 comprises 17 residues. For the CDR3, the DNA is TGTGCCAGCAGGGAAGCCGGGACAGGGGGCCGGGGGAATGAGCAGTTCTTC. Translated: CASREAGTGGRGNEQFF.

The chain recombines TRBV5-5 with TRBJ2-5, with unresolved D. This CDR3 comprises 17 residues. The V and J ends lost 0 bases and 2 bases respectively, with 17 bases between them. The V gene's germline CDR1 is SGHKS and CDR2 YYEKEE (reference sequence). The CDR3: CASSLVPSAAIQETQYF. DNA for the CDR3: TGTGCCAGCAGCTTGGTGCCCAGCGCTGCGATTCAAGAGACCCAGTACTTC. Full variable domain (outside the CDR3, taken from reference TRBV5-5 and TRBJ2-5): DAGVTQSPTHLIKTRGQQVTLRCSPISGHKSVSWYQQVLGQGPQFIFQYYEKEERGRGNFPDRFSARQFPNYSSELNVNALLLGDSALYLCASSLVPSAAIQETQYFGPGTRLLVL.

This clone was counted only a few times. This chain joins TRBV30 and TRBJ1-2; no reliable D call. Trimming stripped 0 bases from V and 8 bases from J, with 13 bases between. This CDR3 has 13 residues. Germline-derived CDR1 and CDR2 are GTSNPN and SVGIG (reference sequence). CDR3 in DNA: TGTGCCTGGAGTGTGGAGGCCCTGGGCGGCTACACCTTC. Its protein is CAWSVEALGGYTF.

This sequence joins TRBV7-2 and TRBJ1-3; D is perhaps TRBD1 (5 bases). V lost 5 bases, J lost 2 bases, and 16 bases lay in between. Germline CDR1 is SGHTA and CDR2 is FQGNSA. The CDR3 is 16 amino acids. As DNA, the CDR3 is TGTGCCAGCAGCCTACTCGGGGGGTCTGCTGGAAACACCATATATTTT. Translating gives CASSLLGGSAGNTIYF.

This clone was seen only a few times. The CDR3, as DNA: TGTGCCAGCAGTTTAAGGCATAATTCGGAGCAGTACTTC. Translated: CASSLRHNSEQYF. The rearrangement joins TRBV6-5 to TRBJ2-7; D is ambiguous. Germline lookup yields CDR1 MNHEY and CDR2 SVGAGI. V was cut by 4 bases and J by 7 bases, with 14 bases left in between. The CDR3 has 13 residues.

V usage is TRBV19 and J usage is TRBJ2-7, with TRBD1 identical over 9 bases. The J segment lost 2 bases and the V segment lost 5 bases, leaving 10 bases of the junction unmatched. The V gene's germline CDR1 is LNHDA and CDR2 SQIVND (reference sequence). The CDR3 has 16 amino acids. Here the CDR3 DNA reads TGTGCCAGTAGTGCGAGGACAGGGGCGAATCCCTACGAGCAGTACTTC. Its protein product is CASSARTGANPYEQYF.

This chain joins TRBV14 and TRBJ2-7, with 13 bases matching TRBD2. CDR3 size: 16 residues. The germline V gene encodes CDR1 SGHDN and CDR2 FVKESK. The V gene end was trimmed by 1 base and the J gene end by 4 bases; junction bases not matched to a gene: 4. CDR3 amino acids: CASSQGLAGGGYEQYF. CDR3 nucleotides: TGTGCCAGCAGCCAAGGACTAGCGGGAGGAGGGTACGAGCAGTACTTC. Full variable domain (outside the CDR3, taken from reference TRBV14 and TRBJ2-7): EAGVTQFPSHSVIEKGQTVTLRCDPISGHDNLYWYRRVMGKEIKFLLHFVKESKQDESGMPNNRFLAERTGGTYSTLKVQPAELEDSGVYFCASSQGLAGGGYEQYFGPGTRLTVT.

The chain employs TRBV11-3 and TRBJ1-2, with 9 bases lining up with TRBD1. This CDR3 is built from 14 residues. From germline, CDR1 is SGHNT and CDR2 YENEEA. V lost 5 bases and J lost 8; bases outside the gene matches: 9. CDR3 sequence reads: CASSQSQGAGGYTF. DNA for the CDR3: TGTGCCAGCAGCCAGTCACAGGGGGCAGGCGGCTACACCTTC.

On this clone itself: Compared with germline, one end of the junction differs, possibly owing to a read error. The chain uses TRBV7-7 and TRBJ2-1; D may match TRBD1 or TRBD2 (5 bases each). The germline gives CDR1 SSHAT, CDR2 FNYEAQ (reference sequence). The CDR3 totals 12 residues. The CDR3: CASSPRGVEQFF. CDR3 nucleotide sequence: TGTGCTAGCAGCCCTCGAGGGGTCGAGCAGTTCTTC.

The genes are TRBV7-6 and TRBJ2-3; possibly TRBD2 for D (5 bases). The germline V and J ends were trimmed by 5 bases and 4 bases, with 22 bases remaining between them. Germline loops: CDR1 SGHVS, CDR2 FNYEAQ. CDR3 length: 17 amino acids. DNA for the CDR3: TGTGCCAGCAGCCAATCATCTCCCCGGGATGTCGCAGATACGCAGTATTTT. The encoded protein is CASSQSSPRDVADTQYF.

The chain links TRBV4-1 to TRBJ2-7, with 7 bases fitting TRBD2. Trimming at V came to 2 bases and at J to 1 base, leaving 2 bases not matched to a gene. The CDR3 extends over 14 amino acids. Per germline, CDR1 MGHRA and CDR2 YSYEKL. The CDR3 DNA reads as TGCGCCAGCAGCCAATGGGGACTATCCTACGAGCAGTACTTC. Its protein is CASSQWGLSYEQYF.

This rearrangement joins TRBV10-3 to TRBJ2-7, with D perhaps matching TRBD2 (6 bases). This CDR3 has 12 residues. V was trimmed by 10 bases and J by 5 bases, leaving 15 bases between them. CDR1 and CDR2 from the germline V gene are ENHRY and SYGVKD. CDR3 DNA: TGTGCCAGCGGGACCCGGGGTCACGAGCAGTACTTC. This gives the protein CASGTRGHEQYF.